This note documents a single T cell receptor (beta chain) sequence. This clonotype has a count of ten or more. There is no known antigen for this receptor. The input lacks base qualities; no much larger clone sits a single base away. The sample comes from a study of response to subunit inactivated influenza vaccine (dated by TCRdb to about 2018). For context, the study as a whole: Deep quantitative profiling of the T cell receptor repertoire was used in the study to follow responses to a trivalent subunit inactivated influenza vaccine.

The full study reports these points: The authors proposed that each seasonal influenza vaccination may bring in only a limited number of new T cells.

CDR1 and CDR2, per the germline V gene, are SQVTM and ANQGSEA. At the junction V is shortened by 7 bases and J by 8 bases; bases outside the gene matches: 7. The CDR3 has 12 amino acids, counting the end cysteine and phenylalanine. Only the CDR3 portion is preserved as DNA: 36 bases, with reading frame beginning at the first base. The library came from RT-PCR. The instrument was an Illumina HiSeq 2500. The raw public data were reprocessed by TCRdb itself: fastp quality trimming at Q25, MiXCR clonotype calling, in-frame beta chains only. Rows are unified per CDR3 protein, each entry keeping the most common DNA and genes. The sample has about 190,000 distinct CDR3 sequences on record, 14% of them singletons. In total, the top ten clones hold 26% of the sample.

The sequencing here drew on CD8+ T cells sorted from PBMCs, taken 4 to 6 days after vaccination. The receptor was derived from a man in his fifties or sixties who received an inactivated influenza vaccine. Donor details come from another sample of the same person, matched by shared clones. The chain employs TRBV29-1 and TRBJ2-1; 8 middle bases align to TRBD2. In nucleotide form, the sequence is TGCAGCGAGGAGGGACTAGGCGATGAGCAGTTCTTC. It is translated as CSEEGLGDEQFF.